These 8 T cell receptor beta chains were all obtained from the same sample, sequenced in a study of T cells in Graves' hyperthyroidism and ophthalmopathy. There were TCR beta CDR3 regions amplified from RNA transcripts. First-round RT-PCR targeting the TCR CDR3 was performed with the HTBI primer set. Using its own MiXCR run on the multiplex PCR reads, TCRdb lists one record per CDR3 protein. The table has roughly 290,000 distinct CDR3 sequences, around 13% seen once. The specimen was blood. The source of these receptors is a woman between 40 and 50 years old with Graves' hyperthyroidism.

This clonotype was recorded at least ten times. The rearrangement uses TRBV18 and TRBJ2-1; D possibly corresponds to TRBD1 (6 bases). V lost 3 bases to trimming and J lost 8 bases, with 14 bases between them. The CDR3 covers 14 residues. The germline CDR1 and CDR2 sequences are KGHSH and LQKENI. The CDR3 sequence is CASSPPPGGDEQFF. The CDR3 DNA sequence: TGTGCCAGCTCACCCCCCCCTGGGGGCGATGAGCAGTTCTTC.

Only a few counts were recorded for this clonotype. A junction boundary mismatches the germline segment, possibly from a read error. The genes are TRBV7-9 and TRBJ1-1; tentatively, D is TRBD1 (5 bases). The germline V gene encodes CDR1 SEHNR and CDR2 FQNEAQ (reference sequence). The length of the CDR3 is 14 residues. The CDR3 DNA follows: TGTGCCAGCAGCGTACAGGCTCTCGACACTGAAGCTTCCTTT. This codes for CASSVQALDTEASF.

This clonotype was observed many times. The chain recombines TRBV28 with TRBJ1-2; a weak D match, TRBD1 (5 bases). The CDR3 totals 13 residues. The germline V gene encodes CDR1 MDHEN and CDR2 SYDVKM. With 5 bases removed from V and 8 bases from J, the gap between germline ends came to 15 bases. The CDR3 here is CASSGTGATGYTF. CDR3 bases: TGTGCCAGCAGTGGTACCGGGGCCACGGGCTACACCTTC.

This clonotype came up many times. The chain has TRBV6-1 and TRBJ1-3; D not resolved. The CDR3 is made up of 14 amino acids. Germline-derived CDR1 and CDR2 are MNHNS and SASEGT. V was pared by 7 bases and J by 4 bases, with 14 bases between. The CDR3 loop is CASTTLGKGNTIYF. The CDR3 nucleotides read TGTGCCAGCACTACACTGGGAAAAGGAAACACCATATATTTT.

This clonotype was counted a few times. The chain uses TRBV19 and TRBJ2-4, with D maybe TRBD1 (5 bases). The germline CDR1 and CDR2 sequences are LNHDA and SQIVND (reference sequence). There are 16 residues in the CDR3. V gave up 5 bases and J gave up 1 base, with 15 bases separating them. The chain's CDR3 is CASSAQGTVAKNIQYF. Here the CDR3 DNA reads TGTGCCAGTAGTGCGCAGGGAACGGTGGCCAAAAACATTCAGTACTTC.

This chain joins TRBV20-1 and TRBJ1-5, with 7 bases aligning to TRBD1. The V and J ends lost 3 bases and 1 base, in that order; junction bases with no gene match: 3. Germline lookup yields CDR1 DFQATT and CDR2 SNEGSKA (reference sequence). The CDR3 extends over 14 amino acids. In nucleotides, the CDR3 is TGCAGTGCTAGTGAGGGGGCGAGCAATCAGCCCCAGCATTTT. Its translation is CSASEGASNQPQHF.

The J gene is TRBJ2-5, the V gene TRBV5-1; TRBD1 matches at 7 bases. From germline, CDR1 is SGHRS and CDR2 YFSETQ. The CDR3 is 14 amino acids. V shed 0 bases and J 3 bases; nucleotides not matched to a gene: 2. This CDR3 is CASSLGTGEETQYF. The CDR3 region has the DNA TGCGCCAGCAGCTTGGGGACAGGCGAAGAGACCCAGTACTTC.

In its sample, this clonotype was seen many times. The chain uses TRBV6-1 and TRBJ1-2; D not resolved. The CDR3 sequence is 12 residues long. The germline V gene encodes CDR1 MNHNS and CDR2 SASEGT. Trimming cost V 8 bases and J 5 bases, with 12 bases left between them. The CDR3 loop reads CASGPGRYGYTF. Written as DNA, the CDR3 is TGTGCCAGCGGGCCAGGAAGGTATGGCTACACCTTC.